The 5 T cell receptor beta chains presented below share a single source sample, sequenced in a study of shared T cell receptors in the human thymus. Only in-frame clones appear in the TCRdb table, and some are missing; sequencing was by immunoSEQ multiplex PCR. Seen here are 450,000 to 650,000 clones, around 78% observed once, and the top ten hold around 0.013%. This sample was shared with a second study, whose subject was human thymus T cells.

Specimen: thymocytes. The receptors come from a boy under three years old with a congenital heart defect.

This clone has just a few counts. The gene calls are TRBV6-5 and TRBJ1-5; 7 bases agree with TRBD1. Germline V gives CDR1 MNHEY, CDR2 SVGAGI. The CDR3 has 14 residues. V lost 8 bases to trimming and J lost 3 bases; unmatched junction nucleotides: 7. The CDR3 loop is CASDREANNQPQHF. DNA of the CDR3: TGTGCCAGCGACAGGGAAGCGAACAATCAGCCCCAGCATTTT.

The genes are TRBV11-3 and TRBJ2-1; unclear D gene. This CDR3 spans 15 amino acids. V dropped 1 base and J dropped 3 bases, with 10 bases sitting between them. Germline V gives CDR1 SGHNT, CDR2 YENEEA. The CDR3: CASSLVGSIYNEQFF. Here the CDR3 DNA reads TGTGCCAGCAGCTTAGTGGGCTCGATCTACAATGAGCAGTTCTTC.

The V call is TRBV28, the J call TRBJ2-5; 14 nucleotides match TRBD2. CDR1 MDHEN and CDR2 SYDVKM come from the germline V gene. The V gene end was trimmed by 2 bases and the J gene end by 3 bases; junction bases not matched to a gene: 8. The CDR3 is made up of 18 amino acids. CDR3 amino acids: CASSLDGRGLAGEETQYF. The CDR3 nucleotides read TGTGCCAGCAGTTTAGACGGGCGGGGACTAGCGGGAGAAGAGACCCAGTACTTC.

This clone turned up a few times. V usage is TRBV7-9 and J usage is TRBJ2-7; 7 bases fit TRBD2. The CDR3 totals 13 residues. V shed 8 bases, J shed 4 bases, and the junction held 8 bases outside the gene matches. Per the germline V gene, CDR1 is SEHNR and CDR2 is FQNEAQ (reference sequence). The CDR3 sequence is CASVGGRVYEQYF. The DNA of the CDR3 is TGTGCCAGCGTGGGGGGGAGAGTTTACGAGCAGTACTTC.

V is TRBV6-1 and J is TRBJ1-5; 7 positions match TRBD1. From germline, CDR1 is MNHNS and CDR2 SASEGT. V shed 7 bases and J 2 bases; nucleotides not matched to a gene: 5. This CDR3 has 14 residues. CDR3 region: CASTDRVRNQPQHF. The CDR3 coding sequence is TGTGCCAGCACCGACAGGGTACGCAATCAGCCCCAGCATTTT.